This TCR beta chain was sequenced during a study of Graves' ophthalmopathy and Graves' hyperthyroidism. Findings and limits, study-wide: Ophthalmopathy progression predictions by the model showed about 75% specificity and approximately 71% sensitivity. Blood also contained most of the expanded thyroid clonotypes above 0.001 frequency.

Trimming took 3 bases from V and 7 from J, leaving 21 bases between them. Per the germline V gene, CDR1 is DFQATT and CDR2 is SNEGSKA (reference sequence). The CDR3 spans 15 residues. This clonotype has just one count. Antigen specificity is unknown. No conserved phenylalanine or tryptophan is present at the end of the CDR3, so a read error is the likely explanation. RNA served as the template for amplifying TCR beta CDR3 regions. First-round RT-PCR relied on HTBI primers, and a second-round multiplex PCR came next. TCRdb used MiXCR to reprocess the multiplex PCR reads, holding one entry per CDR3 protein. In the table there are approximately 700,000 distinct CDR3 sequences, roughly two fifths of which are singletons.

Sequenced material: peripheral blood. The source is an adult man with Graves' ophthalmopathy. V usage is TRBV20-1 and J usage is TRBJ2-5; D possibly uses TRBD1 or TRBD2 (5 bases each). The CDR3 loop is CSASWGRRGDGTQYS. In nucleotides, the CDR3 is TGCAGTGCTAGCTGGGGGAGACGGGGTGACGGGACCCAGTACTCC.